This T cell receptor beta chain was found in a study of CD8+ T cells in alopecia areata. Overall study context: A 6-month off-drug phase came after tofacitinib, which had lasted 6 to 18 months.

Reverse transcription of extracted RNA yielded cDNA, which provided the sequencing template. TCRdb's copy holds only in-frame clones and misses some; the assay was immunoSEQ multiplex PCR. The table lists 61,000 or so clones, approximately 96% of them singletons. V gave up 8 bases and J gave up 4 bases; unmatched junction bases: 12. This CDR3 region has 16 residues. Researchers gathered lesional scalp punch biopsies and peripheral blood from patients with alopecia areata. This clonotype was obtained from a human donor with alopecia areata. The specimen comprised CD8+ T cells sorted from blood, sampled at week 0. The chain couples TRBV23-1 to TRBJ2-1; 9 nucleotides line up with TRBD1. TRBV23-1 is noted as an ORF with a role that remains uncertain. The CDR3 bases are TGCGCCAGCGGCAGACCGGGGACAGGGAGATACAATGAGCAGTTCTTC. Its translation is CASGRPGTGRYNEQFF.